This TCR beta chain was recovered during a study of T cell responses to AZD1222 COVID-19 vaccine. General study results and limits: Clonal diversity was possibly underestimated, and the donors were mostly white British, with more females.

Second-dose intervals of approximately 4 or approximately 12 weeks were pooled. Concerning this clone: Its antigen is still unknown.

V was pared by 3 bases and J by 7 bases, with 24 bases between. Looked up from germline, CDR1 is KGHDR and CDR2 is SFDVKD. The CDR3 is 18 residues long. The assay was immunoSEQ multiplex PCR, and TCRdb's table has in-frame clones only and misses some. The data hold some 200,000 clones, with 80% to 95% observed a single time. The chain recombines TRBV24-1 with TRBJ1-3; weak D call: TRBD1 (5 bases). The sequencing used peripheral blood, collected 28 days after the second AZD1222 dose. This TCR was recovered from an adult who received the AZD1222 COVID-19 vaccine. The CDR3, as DNA: TGTGCCACCAGTGATCCCTACCGACAGAAAGCCGATGAGAACACCATATATTTT. Its translation is CATSDPYRQKADENTIYF.